This TCR beta chain emerged from a study of radiation and T cells in renal cell carcinoma. Looking at the study overall: Nephrectomy followed 15 Gy stereotactic body radiation by 4 weeks. Findings and caveats of the study: In blood, top tumor clones expanded by 2 weeks, shrinking by 4.

Sequencing used immunoSEQ multiplex PCR; TCRdb keeps in-frame clones, though not all of them. Of tens of thousands of clones in the sample, 80% were seen once. Specified time point: blood 2 weeks post-SBRT. Indicated treatment: 15 Gy SBRT to primary tumor, nephrectomy 4 weeks later. Clear cell pathology was present in this patient's renal cell carcinoma. Concerning this clone itself: Its antigen remains unknown.

The input for sequencing was blood, taken from a patient whose treatment included radiotherapy and nephrectomy. The receptor's source is a woman between 65 and 79 years old with renal cell carcinoma.

CDR3 amino acids: CASSQDSYNSPLHF. The CDR3 coding sequence is TGTGCCAGCAGCCAGGACAGCTATAATTCACCCCTCCACTTT. This chain uses TRBV6-1 with TRBJ1-6, with D possibly being TRBD1 (6 bases). The germline CDR1 and CDR2 sequences are MNHNS and SASEGT. The CDR3 extends over 14 amino acids. V was pared by 6 bases and J by 3 bases, with 9 bases between.